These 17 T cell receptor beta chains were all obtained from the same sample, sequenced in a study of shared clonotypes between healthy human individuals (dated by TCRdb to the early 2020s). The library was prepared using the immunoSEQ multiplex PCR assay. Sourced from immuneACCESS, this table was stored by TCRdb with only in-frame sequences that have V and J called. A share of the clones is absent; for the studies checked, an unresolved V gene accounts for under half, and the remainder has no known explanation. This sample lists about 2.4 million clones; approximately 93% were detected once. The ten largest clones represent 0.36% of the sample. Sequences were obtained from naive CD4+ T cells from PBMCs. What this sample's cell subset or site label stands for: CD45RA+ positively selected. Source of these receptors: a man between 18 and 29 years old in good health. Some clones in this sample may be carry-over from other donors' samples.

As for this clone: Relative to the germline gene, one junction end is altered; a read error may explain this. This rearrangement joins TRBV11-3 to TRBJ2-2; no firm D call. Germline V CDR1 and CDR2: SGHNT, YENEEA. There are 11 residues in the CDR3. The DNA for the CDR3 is TGTGCCAGCAGCCTAGACGGGGAGCTGTTTTTT. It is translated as CASSLDGELFF.

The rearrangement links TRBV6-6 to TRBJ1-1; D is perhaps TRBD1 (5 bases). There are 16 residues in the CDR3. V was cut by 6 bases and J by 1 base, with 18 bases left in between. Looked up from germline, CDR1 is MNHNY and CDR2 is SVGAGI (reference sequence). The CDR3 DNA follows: TGTGCCAGCAGACCCGAATGGGGACCCCGGAACACTGAAGCTTTCTTT. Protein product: CASRPEWGPRNTEAFF.

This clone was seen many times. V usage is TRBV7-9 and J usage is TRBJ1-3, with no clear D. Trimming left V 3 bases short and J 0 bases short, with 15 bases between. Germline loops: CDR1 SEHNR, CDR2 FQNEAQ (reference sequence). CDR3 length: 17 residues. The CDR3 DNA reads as TGTGCCAGCAGCTTGTTTCCCAGGACTTCCTCTGGAAACACCATATATTTT. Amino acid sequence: CASSLFPRTSSGNTIYF.

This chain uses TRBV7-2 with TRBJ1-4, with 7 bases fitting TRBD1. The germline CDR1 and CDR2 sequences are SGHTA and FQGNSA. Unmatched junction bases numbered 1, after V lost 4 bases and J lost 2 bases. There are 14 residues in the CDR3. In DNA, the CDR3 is TGTGCCAGCAGCTCGACAGGGACTAATGAAAAACTGTTTTTT. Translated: CASSSTGTNEKLFF.

The CDR3 nucleotides are TGTGCCAGCAGCTTAAGGGTCACCACCTCTGGGGCCAACGTCCTGACTTTC. Encoded protein: CASSLRVTTSGANVLTF. The rearrangement links TRBV7-3 to TRBJ2-6; D is ambiguous. The CDR3 has 17 amino acids. From germline, CDR1 is SGHTA and CDR2 FQGTGA. V lost 1 base to trimming and J lost 0 bases, with 10 bases between them.

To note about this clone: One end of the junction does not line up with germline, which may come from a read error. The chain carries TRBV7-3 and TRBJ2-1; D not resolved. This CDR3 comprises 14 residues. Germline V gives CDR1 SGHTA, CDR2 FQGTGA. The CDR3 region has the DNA TGTGCCAGCAGCTTATTAGGCTCCGACAATGAGCAGTTCTTC. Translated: CASSLLGSDNEQFF. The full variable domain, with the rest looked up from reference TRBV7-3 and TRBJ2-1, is GAGVSQTPSNKVTEKGKYVELRCDPISGHTALYWYRQSLGQGPEFLIYFQGTGAADDSGLPNDRFFAVRPEGSVSTLKIQRTERGDSAVYLCASSLLGSDNEQFFGPGTRLTVL.

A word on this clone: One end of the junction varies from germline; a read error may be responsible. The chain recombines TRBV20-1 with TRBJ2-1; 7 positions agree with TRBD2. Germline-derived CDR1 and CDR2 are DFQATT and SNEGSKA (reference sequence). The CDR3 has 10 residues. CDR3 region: CSAVAGWGVF. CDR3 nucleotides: TGCAGTGCCGTAGCGGGTTGGGGGGTCTTC.

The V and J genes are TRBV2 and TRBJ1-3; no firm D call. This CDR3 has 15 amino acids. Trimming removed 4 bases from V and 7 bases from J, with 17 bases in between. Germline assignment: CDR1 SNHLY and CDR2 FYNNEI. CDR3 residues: CASSGSDGVGNTIYF. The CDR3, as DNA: TGTGCCAGCAGTGGTTCGGACGGAGTTGGGAACACCATATATTTT. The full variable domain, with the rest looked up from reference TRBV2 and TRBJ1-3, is EPEVTQTPSHQVTQMGQEVILRCVPISNHLYFYWYRQILGQKVEFLVSFYNNEISEKSEIFDDQFSVERPDGSNFTLKIRSTKLEDSAMYFCASSGSDGVGNTIYFGEGSWLTVV.

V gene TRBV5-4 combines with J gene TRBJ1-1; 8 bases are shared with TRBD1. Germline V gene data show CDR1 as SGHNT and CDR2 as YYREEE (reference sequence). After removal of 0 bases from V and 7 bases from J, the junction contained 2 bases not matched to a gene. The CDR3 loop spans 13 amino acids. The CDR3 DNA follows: TGTGCCAGCAGCTTGGGACAGGGGAATGAAGCTTTCTTT. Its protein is CASSLGQGNEAFF. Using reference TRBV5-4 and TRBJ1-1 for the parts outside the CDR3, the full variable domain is ETGVTQSPTHLIKTRGQQVTLRCSSQSGHNTVSWYQQALGQGPQFIFQYYREEENGRGNFPPRFSGLQFPNYSSELNVNALELDDSALYLCASSLGQGNEAFFGQGTRLTVV.

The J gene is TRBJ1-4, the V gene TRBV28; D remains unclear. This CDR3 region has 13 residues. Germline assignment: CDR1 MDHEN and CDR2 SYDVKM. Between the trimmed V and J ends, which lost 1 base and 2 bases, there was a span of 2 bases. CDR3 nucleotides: TGTGCCAGCAGTTTATTTACTAATGAAAAACTGTTTTTT. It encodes CASSLFTNEKLFF.

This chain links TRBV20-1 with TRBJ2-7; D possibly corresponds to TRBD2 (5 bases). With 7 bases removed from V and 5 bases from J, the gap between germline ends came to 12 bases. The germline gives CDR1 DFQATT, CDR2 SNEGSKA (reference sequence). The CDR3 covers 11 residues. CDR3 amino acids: CSVPLLDEQYF. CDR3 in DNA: TGCAGTGTCCCGCTACTAGACGAGCAGTACTTC.

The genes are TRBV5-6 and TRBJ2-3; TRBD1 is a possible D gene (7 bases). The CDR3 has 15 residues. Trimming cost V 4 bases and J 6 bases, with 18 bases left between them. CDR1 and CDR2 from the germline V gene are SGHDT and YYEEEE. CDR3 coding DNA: TGTGCCAGCAGCCCAGACTACCAGGGGGGCGATACGCAGTATTTT. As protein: CASSPDYQGGDTQYF.

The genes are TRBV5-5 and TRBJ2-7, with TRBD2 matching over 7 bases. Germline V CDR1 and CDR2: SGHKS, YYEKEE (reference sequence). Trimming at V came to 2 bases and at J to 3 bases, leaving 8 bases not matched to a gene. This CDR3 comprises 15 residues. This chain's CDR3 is CASSLLPAGFYEQYF. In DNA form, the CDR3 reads TGTGCCAGCAGCTTACTACCAGCGGGATTCTACGAGCAGTACTTC.

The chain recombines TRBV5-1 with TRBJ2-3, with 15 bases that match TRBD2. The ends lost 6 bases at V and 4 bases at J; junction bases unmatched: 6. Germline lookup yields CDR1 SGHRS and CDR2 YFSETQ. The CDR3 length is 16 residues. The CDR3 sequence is CASTDGLAGGADTQYF. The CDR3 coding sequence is TGCGCCAGCACCGATGGACTAGCGGGAGGGGCAGATACGCAGTATTTT.

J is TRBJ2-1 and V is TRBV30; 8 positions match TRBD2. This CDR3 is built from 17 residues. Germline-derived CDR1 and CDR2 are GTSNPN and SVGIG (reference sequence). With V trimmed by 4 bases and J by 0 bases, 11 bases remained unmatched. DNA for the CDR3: TGTGCCTGGACGCCGACTAGCGCACGCCACTCCTACAATGAGCAGTTCTTC. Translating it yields CAWTPTSARHSYNEQFF. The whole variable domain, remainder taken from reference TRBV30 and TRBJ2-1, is SQTIHQWPATLVQPVGSPLSLECTVEGTSNPNLYWYRQAAGRGLQLLFYSVGIGQISSEVPQNLSASRPQDRQFILSSKKLLLSDSGFYLCAWTPTSARHSYNEQFFGPGTRLTVL.

The chain's CDR3 is CASSSPPGQGFQETQYF. For the CDR3, the DNA is TGTGCCAGCAGCTCCCCCCCAGGACAGGGCTTCCAAGAGACCCAGTACTTC. The V and J genes are TRBV7-8 and TRBJ2-5, with 8 bases identical to TRBD1. The germline CDR1 and CDR2 sequences are SGHVS and FQNEAQ. The CDR3 covers 17 residues. The V and J ends lost 4 bases and 1 base, in that order; junction bases with no gene match: 11. The entire variable domain, with the rest obtained from reference TRBV7-8 and TRBJ2-5, is as follows: GAGVSQSPRYKVAKRGQDVALRCDPISGHVSLFWYQQALGQGPEFLTYFQNEAQLDKSGLPSDRFFAERPEGSVSTLKIQRTQQEDSAVYLCASSSPPGQGFQETQYFGPGTRLLVL.

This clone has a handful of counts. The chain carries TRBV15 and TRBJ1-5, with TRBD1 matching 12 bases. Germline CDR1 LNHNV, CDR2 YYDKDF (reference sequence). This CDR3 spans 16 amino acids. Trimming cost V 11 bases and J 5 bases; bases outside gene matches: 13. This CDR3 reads CALAGTGGNLDQPQHF. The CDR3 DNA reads TGTGCCCTCGCCGGGACAGGGGGCAATTTAGATCAGCCCCAGCATTTT.